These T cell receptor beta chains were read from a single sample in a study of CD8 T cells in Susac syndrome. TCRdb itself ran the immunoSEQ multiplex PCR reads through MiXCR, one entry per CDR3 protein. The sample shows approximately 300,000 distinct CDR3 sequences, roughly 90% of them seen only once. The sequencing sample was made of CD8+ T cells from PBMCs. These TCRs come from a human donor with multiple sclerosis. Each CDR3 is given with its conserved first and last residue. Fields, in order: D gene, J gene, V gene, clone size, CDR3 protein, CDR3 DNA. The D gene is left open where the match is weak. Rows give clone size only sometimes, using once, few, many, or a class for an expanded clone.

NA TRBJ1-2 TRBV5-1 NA CASSLSSGAYGYTF TGCGCCAGCAGCTTGTCATCGGGTGCGTATGGCTACACCTTC
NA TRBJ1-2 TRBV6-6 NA CASSPPDMVDGYTF TGTGCCAGCAGCCCCCCAGACATGGTAGATGGCTACACCTTC
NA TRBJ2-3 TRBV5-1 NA CASSPDSTGTQYF TGCGCCAGCAGCCCGGACAGCACAGGTACGCAGTATTTT
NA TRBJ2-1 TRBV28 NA CASSPRPQAYNEQFF TGTGCCAGCAGTCCTCGACCGCAGGCCTACAATGAGCAGTTCTTC
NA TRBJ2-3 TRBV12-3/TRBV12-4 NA CASSPPDSTDTQYF TGTGCCAGCAGTCCCCCGGACAGTACAGATACGCAGTATTTT
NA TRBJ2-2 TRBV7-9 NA CASSPSVAHNPTGELFF TGTGCCAGCAGCCCCTCGGTGGCCCATAACCCCACCGGGGAGCTGTTTTTT
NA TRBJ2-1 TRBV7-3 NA CASSLDYSYNEQFF TGTGCCAGCAGCCTGGACTACTCCTACAATGAGCAGTTCTTC
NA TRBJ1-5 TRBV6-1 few CASSPRGTNTQPQHF TGTGCCAGCAGCCCACGGGGTACCAACACTCAGCCCCAGCATTTT
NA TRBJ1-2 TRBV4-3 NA CASSQAPSSNYGYTF TGCGCCAGCAGCCAAGCGCCCTCGTCTAACTATGGCTACACCTTC
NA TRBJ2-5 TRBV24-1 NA CATSDLPGADETQYF TGTGCCACCAGTGATTTGCCAGGGGCGGACGAGACCCAGTACTTC
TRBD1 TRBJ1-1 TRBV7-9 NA CASSFWTGRNTEAFF TGTGCCAGCAGCTTCTGGACAGGCCGGAACACTGAAGCTTTCTTT
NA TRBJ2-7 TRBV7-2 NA CASSLPRWQSYEQYF TGTGCCAGCAGCTTACCACGGTGGCAGTCCTACGAGCAGTACTTC
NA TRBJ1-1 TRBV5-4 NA CASGGRVENTEAFF TGTGCCAGCGGAGGCAGGGTTGAAAACACTGAAGCTTTCTTT
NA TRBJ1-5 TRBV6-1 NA CASRPIDLSYQPQHF TGTGCCAGCAGGCCCATCGACCTTTCTTATCAGCCCCAGCATTTT
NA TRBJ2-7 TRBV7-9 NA CASSLGQTAYEQYF TGTGCCAGCAGCCTAGGACAGACCGCCTACGAGCAGTACTTC
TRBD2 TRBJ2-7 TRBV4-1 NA CASSQREGYEQYF TGCGCCAGCAGTCAAAGGGAGGGCTACGAGCAGTACTTC
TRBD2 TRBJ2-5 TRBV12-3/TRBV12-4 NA CASSPGEGLETQYF TGTGCCAGCAGTCCGGGGGAGGGGCTGGAGACCCAGTACTTC
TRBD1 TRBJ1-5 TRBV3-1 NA CASSQSGDSYQPQHF TGTGCCAGCAGCCAAAGTGGGGACAGCTATCAGCCCCAGCATTTT
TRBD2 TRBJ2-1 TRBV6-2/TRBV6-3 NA CASSPGLAGFYEQFF TGTGCCAGCAGCCCGGGACTAGCGGGATTCTATGAGCAGTTCTTC
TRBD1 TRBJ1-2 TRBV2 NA CASSESGQGGGYTF TGTGCCAGCAGTGAATCTGGACAGGGAGGTGGCTACACCTTC
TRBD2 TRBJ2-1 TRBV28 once CASSLGGSGSEQFF TGTGCCAGCAGTTTGGGCGGGAGCGGGAGTGAGCAGTTCTTC
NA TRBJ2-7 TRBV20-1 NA CSARTSTSYEQYF TGCAGTGCTAGGACTTCTACCTCCTACGAGCAGTACTTC
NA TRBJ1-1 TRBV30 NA CAWRGGTKFMNTEAFF TGTGCCTGGAGGGGCGGCACAAAGTTCATGAACACTGAAGCTTTCTTT
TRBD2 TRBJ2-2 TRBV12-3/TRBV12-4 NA CASRDSGGFPGELFF TGTGCCAGCAGGGACAGCGGGGGTTTCCCCGGGGAGCTGTTTTTT
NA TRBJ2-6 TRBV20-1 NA CSALGPTSGANVLTF TGCAGTGCTCTTGGCCCGACCTCTGGGGCCAACGTCCTGACTTTC
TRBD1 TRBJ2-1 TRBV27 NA CASSSAGTGPYNEQFF TGTGCCAGCAGTTCAGCCGGGACAGGACCCTACAATGAGCAGTTCTTC
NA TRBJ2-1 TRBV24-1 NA CATSDLEGGEQFF TGTGCCACCAGTGATCTTGAGGGGGGTGAGCAGTTCTTC
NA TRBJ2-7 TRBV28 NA CASSLAQGDHEQYF TGTGCCAGCAGTTTAGCACAGGGAGATCACGAGCAGTACTTC
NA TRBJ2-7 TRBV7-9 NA CASSLGDIPAGEQYF TGTGCCAGCAGCTTAGGGGACATTCCGGCGGGCGAGCAGTACTTC
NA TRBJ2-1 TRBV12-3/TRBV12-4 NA CASRRRDGEQFF TGTGCCAGCAGACGGCGGGACGGTGAGCAGTTCTTC
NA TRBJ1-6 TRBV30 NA CAWISQGTSDSPLHF TGTGCCTGGATCAGTCAGGGGACATCGGATTCACCCCTCCACTTT
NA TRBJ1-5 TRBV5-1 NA CASSSGEGNQPQHF TGCGCCAGCAGCTCCGGCGAGGGGAATCAGCCCCAGCATTTT
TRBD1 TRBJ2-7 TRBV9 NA CASSPGDREVAEQYF TGTGCCAGCAGCCCTGGGGACAGGGAGGTGGCCGAGCAGTACTTC
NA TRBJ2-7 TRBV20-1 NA CSAGRTGNYEQYF TGCAGTGCTGGGAGGACTGGGAATTACGAGCAGTACTTC
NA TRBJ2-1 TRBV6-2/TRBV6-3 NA CASSNPAGSSYNEQFF TGTGCCAGCAGTAACCCCGCGGGAAGCTCCTACAATGAGCAGTTCTTC
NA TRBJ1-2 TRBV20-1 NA CSARPSPDRAGYTF TGCAGTGCTAGACCAAGCCCGGACCGAGCTGGCTACACCTTC
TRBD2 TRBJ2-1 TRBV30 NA CAWSWTSGTIYEQFF TGTGCCTGGAGCTGGACTAGCGGGACGATATACGAGCAGTTCTTC
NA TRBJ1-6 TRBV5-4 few CASRKGEYNSPLHF TGTGCCAGCCGTAAGGGGGAGTATAATTCACCCCTCCACTTT
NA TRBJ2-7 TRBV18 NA CASSPPELYEQYF TGTGCCAGCTCACCACCGGAACTCTACGAGCAGTACTTC
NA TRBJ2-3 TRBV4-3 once CASSQVESPDTQYF TGCGCCAGCAGCCAAGTAGAGAGTCCAGATACGCAGTATTTT
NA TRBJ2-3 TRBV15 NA CATTEGASWGEGTDTQYF TGTGCCACCACGGAGGGGGCTAGCTGGGGCGAGGGGACAGATACGCAGTATTTT
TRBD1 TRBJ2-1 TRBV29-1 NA CSVEGQGGEQFF TGCAGCGTTGAGGGACAGGGCGGAGAGCAGTTCTTC
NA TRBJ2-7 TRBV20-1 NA CSASDFSYEQYF TGCAGTGCTAGTGACTTTTCGTACGAGCAGTACTTC
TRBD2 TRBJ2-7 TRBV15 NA CATSGLGTSGSTYEQYF TGTGCCACCAGCGGATTAGGGACTAGCGGGAGCACCTACGAGCAGTACTTC
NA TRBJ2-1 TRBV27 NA CASSLPPSQVSYNEQFF TGTGCCAGCAGTTTACCCCCCTCACAGGTTTCCTACAATGAGCAGTTCTTC
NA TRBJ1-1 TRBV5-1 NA CASSVNQGWVTEAFF TGCGCCAGCAGCGTTAATCAGGGGTGGGTCACTGAAGCTTTCTTT
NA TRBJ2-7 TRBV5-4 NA CASSSGTYYEQYF TGTGCCAGCAGCTCCGGGACATACTACGAGCAGTACTTC
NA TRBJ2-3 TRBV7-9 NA CASSSQGSGFTDTQYF TGTGCCAGCAGCTCCCAAGGGAGCGGGTTCACAGATACGCAGTATTTT
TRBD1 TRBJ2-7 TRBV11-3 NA CASSPPGQGDEQYF TGTGCCAGCAGCCCACCGGGACAGGGAGACGAGCAGTACTTC
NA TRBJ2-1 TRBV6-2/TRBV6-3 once CASSYTLLGLKSEQFF TGTGCCAGCAGTTACACCCTACTAGGGCTAAAGAGTGAGCAGTTCTTC
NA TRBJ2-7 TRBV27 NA CASSPSFGDSTYEQYF TGTGCCAGCAGCCCTAGTTTTGGGGACTCAACCTACGAGCAGTACTTC
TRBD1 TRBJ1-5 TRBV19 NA CASSPGQRSNQPQHF TGTGCCAGTAGTCCGGGACAGCGATCCAATCAGCCCCAGCATTTT
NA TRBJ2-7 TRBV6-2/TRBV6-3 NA CASSYGADYEQYF TGTGCCAGCAGTTACGGGGCAGACTACGAGCAGTACTTC
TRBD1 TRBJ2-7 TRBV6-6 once CASVPGQGNEQYF TGTGCCAGCGTCCCGGGACAGGGGAACGAGCAGTACTTC
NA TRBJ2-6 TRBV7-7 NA CAISTGANVLTF TGTGCCATTAGTACTGGGGCCAACGTCCTGACTTTC
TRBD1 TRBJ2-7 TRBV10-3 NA CASADRGLDEQYF TGTGCCAGCGCGGACAGGGGGCTGGACGAGCAGTACTTC
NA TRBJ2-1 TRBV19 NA CASSIGERSSYNEQFF TGTGCCAGTAGTATAGGGGAGCGTAGCTCCTACAATGAGCAGTTCTTC
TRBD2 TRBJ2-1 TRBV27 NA CASRLGTSSHNEQFF TGTGCCAGCAGACTCGGGACTAGCAGCCACAATGAGCAGTTCTTC
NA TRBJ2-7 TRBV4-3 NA CASSQDWGATHYEQYF TGCGCCAGCAGCCAAGATTGGGGGGCGACCCACTACGAGCAGTACTTC
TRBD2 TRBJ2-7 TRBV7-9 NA CASSLAGTSGKYF TGTGCCAGCAGCTTAGCCGGGACTAGCGGGAAGTACTTC